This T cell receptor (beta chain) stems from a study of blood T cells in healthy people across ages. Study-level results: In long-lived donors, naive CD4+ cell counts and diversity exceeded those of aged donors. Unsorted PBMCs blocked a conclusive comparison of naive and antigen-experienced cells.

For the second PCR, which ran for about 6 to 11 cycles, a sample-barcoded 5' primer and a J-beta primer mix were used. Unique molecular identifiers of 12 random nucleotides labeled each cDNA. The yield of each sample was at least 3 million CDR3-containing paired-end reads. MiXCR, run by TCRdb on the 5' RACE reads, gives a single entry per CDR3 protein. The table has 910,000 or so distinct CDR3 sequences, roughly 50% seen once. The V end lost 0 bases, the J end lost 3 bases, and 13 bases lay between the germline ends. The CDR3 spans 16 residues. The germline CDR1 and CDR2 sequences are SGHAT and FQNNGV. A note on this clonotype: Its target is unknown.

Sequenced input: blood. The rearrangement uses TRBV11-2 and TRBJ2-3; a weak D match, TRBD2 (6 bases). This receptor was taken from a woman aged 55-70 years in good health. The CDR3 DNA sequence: TGTGCCAGCAGCTTAGATGGAGGGGAACTTACAGATACGCAGTATTTT. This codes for CASSLDGGELTDTQYF.